The 32 T cell receptor beta chains presented below share a single source sample, sequenced in a study of blood T cell repertoires in COVID-19 (dated by TCRdb to 2018 to 2020). The protocol used for the library was the immunoSEQ multiplex PCR assay. TCRdb mirrors the immuneACCESS table, restricted to in-frame sequences. Some clones are absent from its copies; in checked studies, under half trace to an unresolved V gene, and the reason for the others is unknown. The sample table records approximately 300,000 clones; 88% of these occur just once. The ten largest clones represent roughly 10% of the sample. Source material: peripheral blood. The receptors were sampled from a woman aged 30 to 39 with COVID-19, enrolled during active disease.

This chain uses TRBV2 with TRBJ2-7; weak D call: TRBD2 (6 bases). CDR3 size: 14 residues. V lost 8 bases, J lost 0 bases, and 14 bases lay in between. CDR1 and CDR2 (germline): SNHLY, FYNNEI. The CDR3 nucleotides are TGTGCCAGCTCGAGGGGACTGACCTCCTACGAGCAGTACTTC. Translation gives CASSRGLTSYEQYF.

The rearrangement uses TRBV11-2 and TRBJ2-3; tentatively, D is TRBD1 (6 bases). Per the germline V gene, CDR1 is SGHAT and CDR2 is FQNNGV. The CDR3 has 14 residues. Trimming left V 5 bases short and J 2 bases short, with 11 bases between. CDR3 region: CASSPRGLTDTQYF. CDR3 nucleotides: TGTGCCAGCAGCCCCAGGGGCCTCACAGATACGCAGTATTTT.

This rearrangement joins TRBV19 to TRBJ1-3, with TRBD1 as a possible D gene (5 bases). This CDR3 region has 14 residues. Germline V gives CDR1 LNHDA, CDR2 SQIVND (reference sequence). Trimming shortened V by 5 bases and J by 1 base, and 9 bases separated the two germline ends. The CDR3 DNA follows: TGTGCCAGTAGTCCCCGGGGGTCTGGAAACACCATATATTTT. Protein product: CASSPRGSGNTIYF. Filled out from reference TRBV19 and TRBJ1-3, the complete variable domain reads DGGITQSPKYLFRKEGQNVTLSCEQNLNHDAMYWYRQDPGQGLRLIYYSQIVNDFQKGDIAEGYSVSREKKESFPLTVTSAQKNPTAFYLCASSPRGSGNTIYFGEGSWLTVV.

The V and J genes are TRBV11-2 and TRBJ2-7; D not certain. CDR3 size: 14 residues. Germline CDR1 is SGHAT and CDR2 is FQNNGV. Trimming cost V 5 bases and J 2 bases, with 13 bases left between them. The CDR3 protein is CASSPTFSTYEQYF. The CDR3, as DNA: TGTGCCAGCAGCCCTACGTTTTCAACCTACGAGCAGTACTTC.

The CDR3 region is CAISEGLADYEQYF. The DNA of the CDR3 is TGTGCCATCAGTGAGGGGCTAGCGGACTACGAGCAGTACTTC. The gene calls are TRBV10-3 and TRBJ2-7; 7 bases are shared with TRBD2. Germline lookup yields CDR1 ENHRY and CDR2 SYGVKD. There are 14 residues in the CDR3. V lost 2 bases and J lost 3; bases outside the gene matches: 4.

The chain employs TRBV6-2 or TRBV6-3 and TRBJ2-7, with D unclear. The CDR3 extends over 14 amino acids. Germline values: CDR1 MNHEY, CDR2 SVGEGT. Trimming took 0 bases from V and 4 from J, leaving 10 bases between them. The CDR3 bases are TGTGCCAGCAGTTACTCCGAGTTGTCATACGAGCAGTACTTC. It specifies CASSYSELSYEQYF.

The CDR3 is CASSSSSYEQYF. CDR3 coding DNA: TGTGCCAGCAGCTCCAGCTCCTACGAGCAGTACTTC. This chain uses TRBV7-6 with TRBJ2-7; unclear D gene. The V gene lost 4 bases and the J gene lost 0 bases, with 4 bases spanning the gap. The CDR3 has 12 residues. Germline V CDR1 and CDR2: SGHVS, FNYEAQ.

On this clone itself: Other DNA sequences in the same sample also yield this CDR3. This chain connects TRBV4-2 to TRBJ1-5, with unresolved D. The CDR3 is 16 amino acids. V lost 0 bases, J lost 1 base, and 10 bases lay in between. Germline values: CDR1 LGHNA, CDR2 YNFKEQ. In DNA form, the CDR3 reads TGTGCCAGCAGCCAAGAGGGTGGAGGGAGCAATCAGCCCCAGCATTTT. As protein: CASSQEGGGSNQPQHF.

CDR3: CASRYYNEQFF. Written as DNA, the CDR3 is TGTGCCAGCAGATACTACAATGAGCAGTTCTTC. This rearrangement joins TRBV28 to TRBJ2-1, with D unclear. The CDR3 consists of 11 residues. Trimming cost V 6 bases and J 3 bases, with 3 bases left between them. CDR1 is MDHEN and CDR2 is SYDVKM in the germline V gene.

The V gene is TRBV5-1, the J gene TRBJ1-6; possible D gene TRBD1, 6 bases. V shed 2 bases and J shed 7 bases, with 16 bases lying between them. The CDR3 is 16 residues long. CDR1 SGHRS and CDR2 YFSETQ come from the germline V gene. CDR3 region: CASSFGSTGYNSPLHF. In nucleotides, the CDR3 is TGCGCCAGCAGCTTCGGTTCGACAGGTTACAATTCACCCCTCCACTTT.

This chain uses TRBV3-1 (or the pseudogene TRBV3-2) with TRBJ1-4; D is uncertain. Trimming pared 0 bases from V and 8 bases from J, leaving 10 bases between. The germline V gene encodes CDR1 LGHDT and CDR2 YNNKEL (reference sequence). CDR3 length equals 14 residues. The CDR3 bases are TGTGCCAGCAGCCAAGAGCATGAGGAGGAAAAACTGTTTTTT. Protein sequence: CASSQEHEEEKLFF.

The rearrangement joins TRBV10-3 to TRBJ1-2, with 12 nucleotides matching TRBD1. Germline V gene data show CDR1 as ENHRY and CDR2 as SYGVKD. The CDR3 covers 18 residues. V shed 4 bases, J shed 4 bases, and the junction held 13 bases outside the gene matches. CDR3 nucleotide sequence: TGTGCCATCAGTGCCTCCTCGGGACAGGGGGCGCGGGGCTATGGCTACACCTTC. Its protein product is CAISASSGQGARGYGYTF.

V gene TRBV9 combines with J gene TRBJ2-1; 13 positions agree with TRBD2. Germline V gene data show CDR1 as SGDLS and CDR2 as YYNGEE. This CDR3 has 15 residues. V shed 7 bases and J 8 bases; nucleotides not matched to a gene: 9. CDR3 sequence (DNA): TGTGCCAGCGGCAGACTAGCGGGAGGAGGGGATGAGCAGTTCTTC. Translating gives CASGRLAGGGDEQFF.

The count of this clone is one. The V call is TRBV19, the J call TRBJ1-5; 7 bases are shared with TRBD1. Germline assignment: CDR1 LNHDA and CDR2 SQIVND (reference sequence). This CDR3 has 16 amino acids. Germline trimming cut 5 bases from V and 0 bases from J; bases unmatched to any gene: 7. CDR3 sequence: CASSLRRTGSNQPQHF. DNA for the CDR3: TGTGCCAGTAGTCTCCGTCGGACAGGTAGCAATCAGCCCCAGCATTTT.

The chain combines TRBV11-2 with TRBJ1-4, with 7 bases lining up with TRBD1. CDR1 and CDR2 from the germline V gene are SGHAT and FQNNGV. The CDR3 consists of 16 residues. The V and J ends lost 2 bases and 8 bases, in that order; junction bases with no gene match: 11. The CDR3 DNA sequence: TGTGCCAGCAGCTTACTAACAGGGGAGGCGGGCGAAAAACTGTTTTTT. It specifies CASSLLTGEAGEKLFF.

V and J are TRBV18 and TRBJ1-4; 7 bases line up with TRBD1. The CDR3 is 15 residues long. J was trimmed by 4 bases and V by 3 bases; bases with no gene match: 5. Germline V gene data show CDR1 as KGHSH and CDR2 as LQKENI. Here the CDR3 reads CASSPRTGLNEKLFF. The CDR3 nucleotides are TGTGCCAGCTCACCCAGGACAGGCCTTAATGAAAAACTGTTTTTT.

V gene TRBV10-1 combines with J gene TRBJ2-1, with 7 bases fitting TRBD2. V gave up 0 bases and J gave up 12 bases; unmatched junction bases: 8. The germline gives CDR1 WNHNN, CDR2 SYGVQD (reference sequence). The CDR3 contains 14 residues. The CDR3 DNA follows: TGCGCCAGCAGTGAGTCGGGAGGGCCAGTATCGCAGTTCTTC. It codes for CASSESGGPVSQFF.

The rearrangement links TRBV28 to TRBJ1-4, with 7 bases lining up with TRBD1. This CDR3 region has 13 residues. V shed 4 bases, J shed 8 bases, and the junction held 4 bases outside the gene matches. From germline, CDR1 is MDHEN and CDR2 SYDVKM. CDR3 sequence (DNA): TGTGCCAGCAGTTCAACAGGGGAGGAAAAACTGTTTTTT. Its protein is CASSSTGEEKLFF.

This CDR3 reads CAWSLLGLAGVGELFF. CDR3 DNA sequence: TGTGCCTGGAGTCTTCTAGGACTAGCGGGAGTTGGGGAGCTGTTTTTT. V gene TRBV30 combines with J gene TRBJ2-2; TRBD2 agrees at 13 bases. Germline CDR1 reads GTSNPN; CDR2 reads SVGIG (reference sequence). The CDR3 totals 16 residues. V gave up 2 bases and J gave up 8 bases; unmatched junction bases: 8.

The chain recombines TRBV5-1 with TRBJ1-1, with 7 bases identical to TRBD1. Trimming cost V 0 bases and J 4 bases; bases outside gene matches: 6. Germline V gene data show CDR1 as SGHRS and CDR2 as YFSETQ. This CDR3 has 15 amino acids. CDR3 sequence reads: CASSLEGGWSTEAFF. The DNA of the CDR3 is TGCGCCAGCAGCTTGGAAGGGGGCTGGAGCACTGAAGCTTTCTTT.

This clone was picked up one time. This rearrangement joins TRBV19 to TRBJ2-5; TRBD1 matches 8 bases. This CDR3 is 14 amino acids long. After removal of 5 bases from V and 6 bases from J, the junction contained 8 bases not matched to a gene. In germline, CDR1 is LNHDA, CDR2 SQIVND (reference sequence). This CDR3 reads CASSAWTGKKTQYF. In DNA, the CDR3 is TGTGCCAGTAGTGCCTGGACAGGGAAGAAGACCCAGTACTTC. The full variable domain, its missing parts supplied by reference TRBV19 and TRBJ2-5, is DGGITQSPKYLFRKEGQNVTLSCEQNLNHDAMYWYRQDPGQGLRLIYYSQIVNDFQKGDIAEGYSVSREKKESFPLTVTSAQKNPTAFYLCASSAWTGKKTQYFGPGTRLLVL.

The count of this clone is one. CDR3 DNA: TGCAGCGTTGAAGGAGCGGGATTGTGGTTCTTC. Its protein is CSVEGAGLWFF. The chain combines TRBV29-1 with TRBJ2-1; TRBD2 matches 7 bases. With 1 base clipped from V and 15 bases from J, the junction kept 6 bases outside the gene matches. Germline V gene sequence: CDR1 SQVTM, CDR2 ANQGSEA. This CDR3 has 11 amino acids.

This chain connects TRBV18 to TRBJ2-5, with 9 bases aligning to TRBD1. The germline V gene encodes CDR1 KGHSH and CDR2 LQKENI. Trimming removed 3 bases from V and 4 bases from J; junction bases left unmatched: 6. The CDR3 runs 15 residues. The CDR3 spells CASSPPGQGLETQYF. As DNA, the CDR3 is TGTGCCAGCTCACCTCCGGGACAGGGATTAGAGACCCAGTACTTC.

The rearrangement joins TRBV10-2 to TRBJ1-1; no clear D gene. Germline CDR1 and CDR2: WSHSY and SAAADI. The CDR3 runs 12 residues. The V and J ends lost 10 bases and 1 base respectively, with 10 bases between them. The DNA of the CDR3 is TGCGCCACCAAGGCAGGGAACACTGAAGCTTTCTTT. This sequence encodes CATKAGNTEAFF.

The chain combines TRBV25-1 with TRBJ1-1, with D hard to call. CDR3 length: 13 residues. Germline V CDR1 and CDR2: MGHDK, SYGVNS. V lost 4 bases and J 7 bases, leaving 13 bases between the germline ends. The CDR3, as DNA: TGTGCCAGCAGTGCGGAATTTAGCGGTGAAGCTTTCTTT. Translation: CASSAEFSGEAFF.

The chain recombines TRBV7-3 with TRBJ2-5, with 8 nucleotides matching TRBD1. This CDR3 is built from 16 residues. The germline gives CDR1 SGHTA, CDR2 FQGTGA. The ends lost 1 base at V and 2 bases at J; junction bases unmatched: 6. The CDR3 reads CASSLNTGGGQETQYF. As DNA, the CDR3 is TGTGCCAGCAGCTTAAACACAGGGGGTGGACAAGAGACCCAGTACTTC.

This chain uses TRBV9 with TRBJ2-1; 7 positions agree with TRBD2. Germline CDR1 is SGDLS and CDR2 is YYNGEE. V dropped 0 bases and J dropped 0; count of bases not matched to a gene: 6. This CDR3 is built from 17 residues. The DNA of the CDR3 is TGTGCCAGCAGCGTAGCTACGGGCGGGAGCTCCTACAATGAGCAGTTCTTC. Its translation: CASSVATGGSSYNEQFF.

The chain uses TRBV5-6 and TRBJ2-5, with D possibly being TRBD1 (6 bases). CDR3 length: 13 amino acids. Germline assignment: CDR1 SGHDT and CDR2 YYEEEE. Between the trimmed V and J ends, which lost 4 bases and 2 bases, there was a span of 9 bases. CDR3 sequence: CASSPDSQETQYF. The DNA for the CDR3 is TGTGCCAGCAGCCCGGACAGTCAAGAGACCCAGTACTTC.

The V call is TRBV20-1, the J call TRBJ1-6; D is undetermined. The CDR3 is 16 residues long. Looked up from germline, CDR1 is DFQATT and CDR2 is SNEGSKA (reference sequence). The ends were cut back, 3 bases at V and 6 bases at J, with 18 bases in the middle. CDR3 loop: CSASGSPNAGNSPLHF. The CDR3 nucleotides read TGCAGTGCTAGTGGTTCACCCAACGCGGGTAATTCACCCCTCCACTTT.

V and J are TRBV28 and TRBJ1-2, with TRBD1 as a possible D gene (6 bases). Germline V gene sequence: CDR1 MDHEN, CDR2 SYDVKM. The CDR3 is 14 residues long. Trimming left V 6 bases short and J 1 base short, with 12 bases between. The CDR3 DNA sequence: TGTGCCAGCAGGTGGGGGCAGGGTAACTATGGCTACACCTTC. This gives the protein CASRWGQGNYGYTF.

This sequence joins TRBV30 and TRBJ2-7; the match to TRBD1 covers 8 bases. This CDR3 contains 13 residues. Losses at the gene ends were 2 bases for V and 3 bases for J; bases not matched to a gene: 3. The germline gives CDR1 GTSNPN, CDR2 SVGIG (reference sequence). The CDR3 coding sequence is TGTGCCTGGAGTATCGACAGGGGCTACGAGCAGTACTTC. Its protein is CAWSIDRGYEQYF.

The genes are TRBV30 and TRBJ2-5, with D perhaps TRBD1 (5 bases). CDR3 length: 14 amino acids. Germline V gene lookup returns CDR1 GTSNPN and CDR2 SVGIG (reference sequence). The V gene lost 0 bases and the J gene lost 2 bases, with 10 bases spanning the gap. CDR3 coding DNA: TGTGCCTGGAGTGTAGGTCAGGGACAAGAGACCCAGTACTTC. Translating it yields CAWSVGQGQETQYF.